This TCR beta chain came from a study of human T cells and chemical hapten exposure. Time point described: patch test 1, 2 weeks after DPC sensitization. Treatment given: therapeutic diphenylcyclopropenone sensitization with weekly scalp DPC. TCRdb re-analysed the RACE reads in MiXCR, keeping a single row per CDR3 protein. In the table there are some 380,000 distinct CDR3 sequences, more than 4.5% of which are singletons. This clonotype has a count of ten or more. In germline, CDR1 is MNHNY, CDR2 SVGAGI (reference sequence). The CDR3 is 12 residues long. The sequences come from whole blood, collected in connection with sensitization to the hapten diphenylcyclopropenone (DPC). The V call is TRBV6-6, the J call TRBJ2-3; D gene uncertain. This TCR came from a woman between 45 and 65 years old with alopecia areata. Some clones in this sample may be carry-over from other donors' samples. CDR3 sequence: CAVALSTDTQYF. CDR3 sequence (DNA): TGTGCTGTCGCGCTGAGCACAGATACGCAGTATTTT.